Described below is a single T cell receptor (beta chain) sequence and its context. This CDR3 has 13 amino acids. Germline-derived CDR1 and CDR2 are MNHNS and SASEGT. Trimming removed 7 bases from V and 2 bases from J, with 11 bases in between. Here immunoSEQ multiplex PCR was the method, and the copy in TCRdb shows in-frame clones only, minus some. There are 55,000 to 90,000 clones in the sample; roughly 80% occur only once, and 1.1% lies in the top ten. This entry belongs to a study of OX40 agonist ivuxolimab in advanced cancers. Study summary: An agonistic human IgG2 monoclonal antibody against OX40 (CD134) was given.

Sequenced here: CD4+ or CD8+ T cells sorted from blood, sampled in a trial of the OX40 agonist ivuxolimab. This chain uses TRBV6-1 with TRBJ1-2; D is ambiguous. The sequence was obtained from an adult with an advanced solid tumor such as melanoma, head and neck, liver or kidney cancer. In nucleotides, the CDR3 is TGTGCCAGCAAACCAGCAACAAACTATGGCTACACCTTC. Translation gives CASKPATNYGYTF.